The 27 T cell receptor beta chains presented below share a single source sample, sequenced in a study of STAT5B mutations in CD4+ large granular lymphocyte leukemia. Clones were read by immunoSEQ multiplex PCR, and TCRdb kept only the in-frame ones, dropping some. The table lists some 30,000 clones, 65% to 70% of them singletons. The sample comprised CD4+ T cells from blood buffy coats. All receptors derive from a human donor in good health.

The V gene is TRBV7-8, the J gene TRBJ1-2, with 10 bases aligning to TRBD1. The V gene end was trimmed by 5 bases and the J gene end by 8 bases; junction bases not matched to a gene: 11. CDR1 and CDR2 from the germline V gene are SGHVS and FQNEAQ. The CDR3 totals 15 residues. The CDR3 region is CASSAGFGQGVGYTF. The CDR3 DNA reads TGTGCCAGCAGCGCGGGATTTGGACAGGGGGTGGGCTACACCTTC.

This chain uses TRBV5-1 with TRBJ1-2; unclear D gene. Trimming shortened V by 4 bases and J by 2 bases, and 12 bases separated the two germline ends. Germline V lookup: CDR1 SGHRS, CDR2 YFSETQ. The CDR3 length is 14 residues. The CDR3 spells CASSPSTSNYGYTF. The DNA of the CDR3 is TGCGCCAGCAGCCCCTCGACTTCCAACTATGGCTACACCTTC. Full variable domain (remainder filled in from reference TRBV5-1 and TRBJ1-2): KAGVTQTPRYLIKTRGQQVTLSCSPISGHRSVSWYQQTPGQGLQFLFEYFSETQRNKGNFPGRFSGRQFSNSRSEMNVSTLELGDSALYLCASSPSTSNYGYTFGSGTRLTVV.

V and J are TRBV29-1 and TRBJ1-6; possibly TRBD1 for D (5 bases). The CDR3 runs 13 residues. The germline V and J ends were trimmed by 7 bases and 10 bases, with 17 bases remaining between them. CDR1 SQVTM and CDR2 ANQGSEA come from the germline V gene. DNA of the CDR3: TGCAGCGCCCAGCAGGGCTACGGGTCACCCCTCCACTTT. Translation: CSAQQGYGSPLHF.

This clone was counted a single time. V is TRBV5-4 and J is TRBJ1-2; D possibly corresponds to TRBD1 (6 bases). CDR3 length: 16 residues. V lost 0 bases and J 4 bases, leaving 16 bases between the germline ends. CDR1 is SGHNT and CDR2 is YYREEE in the germline V gene (reference sequence). This chain's CDR3 is CASSLGAGATFYGYTF. In DNA, the CDR3 is TGTGCCAGCAGCTTGGGTGCAGGGGCTACCTTCTATGGCTACACCTTC.

The J gene is TRBJ2-2, the V gene TRBV2; D is uncertain. Trimming removed 6 bases from V and 4 bases from J, with 12 bases in between. This CDR3 has 14 residues. CDR1 and CDR2 from the germline V gene are SNHLY and FYNNEI. CDR3 nucleotides: TGTGCCAGCAGGAATAGGGCCCGCACCGGGGAGCTGTTTTTT. It specifies CASRNRARTGELFF.

The chain links TRBV5-5 to TRBJ1-6; D not certain. The length of the CDR3 is 15 residues. V was trimmed by 0 bases and J by 7 bases, leaving 11 bases between them. CDR1 is SGHKS and CDR2 is YYEKEE in the germline V gene (reference sequence). DNA for the CDR3: TGTGCCAGCAGCTTGGGCCCGGTGGAGAATTCACCCCTCCACTTT. This encodes CASSLGPVENSPLHF. Full variable domain (missing parts from reference TRBV5-5 and TRBJ1-6): DAGVTQSPTHLIKTRGQQVTLRCSPISGHKSVSWYQQVLGQGPQFIFQYYEKEERGRGNFPDRFSARQFPNYSSELNVNALLLGDSALYLCASSLGPVENSPLHFGNGTRLTVT.

The chain couples TRBV4-2 to TRBJ2-1, with TRBD2 matching 7 bases. Per germline, CDR1 LGHNA and CDR2 YNFKEQ. The CDR3 extends over 16 amino acids. V lost 5 bases, J lost 0 bases, and 7 bases stayed unmatched. The DNA for the CDR3 is TGTGCCAGCAGCGACAGAGGCGGGGGCTCCTACAATGAGCAGTTCTTC. Its protein is CASSDRGGGSYNEQFF.

This chain connects TRBV5-4 to TRBJ1-2; 8 bases agree with TRBD1. Trimming removed 2 bases from V and 0 bases from J; junction bases left unmatched: 6. The length of the CDR3 is 16 residues. The germline V gene encodes CDR1 SGHNT and CDR2 YYREEE (reference sequence). This CDR3 is CASSFQGAKSNYGYTF. The DNA of the CDR3 is TGTGCCAGCAGCTTTCAGGGGGCGAAATCTAACTATGGCTACACCTTC.

J is TRBJ2-3 and V is TRBV5-1; TRBD1 aligns across 8 bases. CDR1 and CDR2 (germline): SGHRS, YFSETQ. J gave up 5 bases and V 4 bases, and 6 bases lay outside the gene matches. CDR3 length: 14 residues. CDR3 coding DNA: TGCGCCAGCAGCCCGGACAGGGAATTAGATACGCAGTATTTT. This encodes CASSPDRELDTQYF.

This clone has a handful of counts. The V and J genes are TRBV9 and TRBJ1-1, with D uncertain. The CDR3 runs to 14 residues. CDR1 is SGDLS and CDR2 is YYNGEE in the germline V gene. Trimming pared 3 bases from V and 0 bases from J, leaving 9 bases between. DNA for the CDR3: TGTGCCAGCAGCGGCGGGCCCATGAACACTGAAGCTTTCTTT. It encodes CASSGGPMNTEAFF.

The V gene is TRBV7-2, the J gene TRBJ2-7, with a possible D match to TRBD1 (6 bases). V lost 5 bases, J lost 2 bases, and 13 bases lay in between. Germline-derived CDR1 and CDR2 are SGHTA and FQGNSA. The CDR3 loop spans 14 amino acids. CDR3 region: CASSQGHPPYEQYF. The CDR3 DNA is TGTGCCAGCAGCCAGGGACACCCACCCTACGAGCAGTACTTC.

This clone was observed a handful of times. The chain recombines TRBV5-8 with TRBJ1-5, with D possibly being TRBD1 (6 bases). Trimming cost V 0 bases and J 9 bases, with 10 bases left between them. CDR3 size: 13 residues. Germline lookup yields CDR1 SGHTS and CDR2 YDEGEE. Here the CDR3 reads CASSLDPTGPQHF. DNA for the CDR3: TGTGCCAGCAGCTTGGACCCGACAGGGCCCCAGCATTTT. Variable domain in full (rest from reference TRBV5-8 and TRBJ1-5): EAGVTQSPTHLIKTRGQQATLRCSPISGHTSVYWYQQALGLGLQFLLWYDEGEERNRGNFPPRFSGRQFPNYSSELNVNALELEDSALYLCASSLDPTGPQHFGDGTRLSIL.

There are a few counts of this clone. V is TRBV27 and J is TRBJ1-2, with 8 positions matching TRBD1. CDR1 MNHEY and CDR2 SMNVEV come from the germline V gene (reference sequence). V shed 1 base, J shed 4 bases, and the junction held 2 bases outside the gene matches. CDR3 size: 14 residues. The DNA of the CDR3 is TGTGCCAGCAGTTTATACGGACAGGGCTATGGCTACACCTTC. This sequence encodes CASSLYGQGYGYTF.

The chain joins TRBV25-1 to TRBJ1-2; the match to TRBD1 covers 8 bases. CDR1 is MGHDK and CDR2 is SYGVNS in the germline V gene. This CDR3 is 12 amino acids long. V was pared by 8 bases and J by 7 bases, with 6 bases of the junction left unmatched. CDR3 sequence (DNA): TGTGCCAGCTCGCAGGGGGCGCTTGGCTACACCTTC. It translates to CASSQGALGYTF.

The V call is TRBV12-5, the J call TRBJ2-3; TRBD2 agrees at 12 bases. The germline gives CDR1 LGHNT, CDR2 FRNRAP. CDR3 size: 15 residues. V lost 3 bases, J lost 8 bases, and 6 bases stayed unmatched. The CDR3 region is CASGFHGLAGSTQYF. The CDR3 coding sequence is TGTGCTAGTGGTTTCCATGGACTAGCGGGGTCTACGCAGTATTTT.

V gene TRBV9 combines with J gene TRBJ1-1; a possible D gene is TRBD1 (5 bases). CDR1 and CDR2 (germline): SGDLS, YYNGEE. V was cut by 4 bases and J by 3 bases, with 16 bases left in between. CDR3 size: 15 residues. The CDR3 DNA reads TGTGCCAGCAGCCTATTCTTGGGGGGGGACACTGAAGCTTTCTTT. It yields the protein CASSLFLGGDTEAFF.

The J gene is TRBJ2-7, the V gene TRBV4-2; the D gene is possibly TRBD2 (5 bases). The CDR3 covers 16 residues. Germline V gives CDR1 LGHNA, CDR2 YNFKEQ. Deletions cut 1 base from V and 1 base from J, with 14 bases between. CDR3 DNA sequence: TGTGCCAGCAGCCAAGTCGGGCAGAGGGCTTCCTACGAGCAGTACTTC. Amino acid sequence: CASSQVGQRASYEQYF.

CDR3 nucleotide sequence: TGTGCCAGCAGCCAAGATGGGACTAGCTCGGGTAATGAGCAGTTCTTC. Its translation is CASSQDGTSSGNEQFF. J is TRBJ2-1 and V is TRBV4-2, with 9 bases aligning to TRBD2. Unmatched junction bases numbered 7, after V lost 0 bases and J lost 7 bases. Germline V gene lookup returns CDR1 LGHNA and CDR2 YNFKEQ. The CDR3 runs 16 residues.

The chain combines TRBV9 with TRBJ2-7, with unresolved D. The V gene's germline CDR1 is SGDLS and CDR2 YYNGEE. V shed 0 bases and J shed 6 bases, with 7 bases lying between them. The CDR3 runs to 12 residues. DNA of the CDR3: TGTGCCAGCAGCGTAGATGGGATCGAGCAGTACTTC. Its protein is CASSVDGIEQYF.

The chain's CDR3 is CASSPPGWNTEAFF. CDR3 nucleotide sequence: TGCGCCAGCAGCCCACCAGGGTGGAACACTGAAGCTTTCTTT. The genes are TRBV4-1 and TRBJ1-1, with D tentatively TRBD1 (5 bases). With 4 bases removed from V and 1 base from J, the gap between germline ends came to 10 bases. From germline, CDR1 is MGHRA and CDR2 YSYEKL. This CDR3 is 14 amino acids long.

J is TRBJ2-6 and V is TRBV5-6; D unclear. V gave up 8 bases and J gave up 0 bases, with 6 bases separating them. The length of the CDR3 is 13 residues. Per the germline V gene, CDR1 is SGHDT and CDR2 is YYEEEE. Here the CDR3 reads CASRNSGANVLTF. The CDR3 DNA reads TGTGCCAGTCGGAACTCTGGGGCCAACGTCCTGACTTTC.

This clone was seen once. This chain joins TRBV27 and TRBJ1-6, with D maybe TRBD1 (6 bases). Germline values: CDR1 MNHEY, CDR2 SMNVEV (reference sequence). V lost 4 bases and J lost 7, with 11 bases in between. The CDR3 spans 14 residues. This chain's CDR3 is CASSWDNRNSPLHF. DNA for the CDR3: TGTGCCAGCAGTTGGGACAACCGAAATTCACCCCTCCACTTT.

The rearrangement uses TRBV28 and TRBJ2-1, with TRBD2 matching 11 bases. The CDR3 has 17 amino acids. CDR1 is MDHEN and CDR2 is SYDVKM in the germline V gene. The J segment lost 0 bases and the V segment lost 7 bases, leaving 8 bases of the junction unmatched. The chain's CDR3 is CASTSGGTRSSYNEQFF. The CDR3 DNA is TGTGCCAGCACTAGCGGGGGGACCCGGAGCTCCTACAATGAGCAGTTCTTC.

The CDR3 coding sequence is TGTGCCAGCAGCTTGTCAGGGGGAACTTCAGATACGCAGTATTTT. It specifies CASSLSGGTSDTQYF. This chain uses TRBV5-4 with TRBJ2-3, with TRBD1 matching over 7 bases. Trimming cost V 1 base and J 4 bases; bases outside gene matches: 6. CDR3 length: 15 residues. Per germline, CDR1 SGHNT and CDR2 YYREEE (reference sequence).

V and J are TRBV11-2 and TRBJ2-7; no clear D gene. V lost 5 bases, J lost 0 bases, and 11 bases lay in between. Germline CDR1 reads SGHAT; CDR2 reads FQNNGV. This CDR3 has 14 amino acids. The CDR3 sequence is CASSRTQSSYEQYF. CDR3 DNA: TGTGCCAGCAGCAGGACCCAAAGCTCCTACGAGCAGTACTTC.

This clone turned up a few times. This chain joins TRBV20-1 and TRBJ1-1; D might be TRBD1 (5 bases). Germline V lookup: CDR1 DFQATT, CDR2 SNEGSKA (reference sequence). The CDR3 runs to 11 residues. CDR3 protein: CIGGGPTEAFF. The CDR3 bases are TGCATTGGGGGGGGACCCACTGAAGCTTTCTTT.

A note on this clone: This specimen includes other DNA sequences encoding the same CDR3. The chain links TRBV20-1 to TRBJ2-3; D gene uncertain. Trimming pared 3 bases from V and 3 bases from J, leaving 4 bases between. Germline V gene data show CDR1 as DFQATT and CDR2 as SNEGSKA (reference sequence). This CDR3 region has 11 residues. CDR3 sequence reads: CSASSTDTQYF. The CDR3 nucleotides are TGCAGTGCTAGTTCAACAGATACGCAGTATTTT.